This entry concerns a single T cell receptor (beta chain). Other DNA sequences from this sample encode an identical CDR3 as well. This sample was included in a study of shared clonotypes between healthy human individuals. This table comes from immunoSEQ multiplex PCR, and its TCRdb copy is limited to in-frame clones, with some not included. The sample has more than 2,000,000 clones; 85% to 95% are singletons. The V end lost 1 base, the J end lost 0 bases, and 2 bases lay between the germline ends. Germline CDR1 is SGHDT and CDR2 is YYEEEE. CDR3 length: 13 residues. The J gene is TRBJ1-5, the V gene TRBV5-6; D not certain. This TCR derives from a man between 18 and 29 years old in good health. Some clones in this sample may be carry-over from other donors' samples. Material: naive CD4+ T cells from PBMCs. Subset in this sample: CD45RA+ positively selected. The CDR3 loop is CASSLNSNQPQHF. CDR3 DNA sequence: TGTGCCAGCAGCTTGAATAGCAATCAGCCCCAGCATTTT.